The source of this TCR beta chain is a study of T cell responses to AZD1222 COVID-19 vaccine. The overall study: The analysis combined second doses at about 4 or about 12 weeks.

Comment on this clone: The target antigen is unknown.

Clones were read by immunoSEQ multiplex PCR, and TCRdb kept only the in-frame ones, dropping some. The sample includes about 150,000 clones, around 89% seen only once; the top ten take 5% to 5.5%. The CDR3 length is 15 residues. V was trimmed by 2 bases and J by 2 bases, leaving 11 bases between them. Germline lookup yields CDR1 KGHSH and CDR2 LQKENI. The study, taken as a whole, reports: Only a handful of people who got AZD1222 tested seropositive at baseline.

Sequences were derived from peripheral blood, sampled on day 0 of AZD1222 vaccination. The TCR was taken from an adult in good health. The V and J genes are TRBV18 and TRBJ2-3; D not resolved. CDR3 loop: CASSPNLQYTDTQYF. The CDR3 DNA sequence: TGTGCCAGCTCACCAAATCTACAATACACAGATACGCAGTATTTT.